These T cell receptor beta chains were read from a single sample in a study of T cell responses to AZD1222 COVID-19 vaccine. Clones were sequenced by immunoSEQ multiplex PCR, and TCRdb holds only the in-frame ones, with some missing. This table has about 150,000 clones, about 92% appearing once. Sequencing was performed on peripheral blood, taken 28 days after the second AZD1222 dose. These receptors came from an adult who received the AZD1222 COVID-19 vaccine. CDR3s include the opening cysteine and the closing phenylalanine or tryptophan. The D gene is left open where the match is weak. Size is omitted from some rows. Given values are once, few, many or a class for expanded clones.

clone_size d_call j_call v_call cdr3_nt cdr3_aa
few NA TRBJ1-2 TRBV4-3 TGCGCCAGCAGCCAAGAGTTGCAGAGGGCCTATGGCTACACCTTC CASSQELQRAYGYTF
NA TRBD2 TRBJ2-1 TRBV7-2 TGTGCCAGCAGCTTACGTCCCCCCCGCGGGAGGGTCGTGTTGGGTGAGCAGTTCTTC CASSLRPPRGRVVLGEQFF
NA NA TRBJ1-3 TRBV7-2 TGTGCCAGCAGCTTTACTACTGGAAACACCATATATTTT CASSFTTGNTIYF
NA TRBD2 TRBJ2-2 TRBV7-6 TGTGCCAGCAGCTGGGCTAGCGGGAATACCGGGGAGCTGTTTTTT CASSWASGNTGELFF
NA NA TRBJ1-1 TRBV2 TGTGCCAGCAGTGAAAAAGCAGCTTTCTTT CASSEKAAFF
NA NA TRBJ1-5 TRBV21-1 TGTGCCAGCAGGACAGGGCCAAGCAATCAGCCCCAGCATTTT CASRTGPSNQPQHF
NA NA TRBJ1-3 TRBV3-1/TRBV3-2 TGTGCCAGCAGCCAAGGCGTAGGGTCTGGAAACACCATATATTTT CASSQGVGSGNTIYF
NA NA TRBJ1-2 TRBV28 TGTGCCAGCAGTTTTTCTGCAGGGGTTGGCTACACCTTC CASSFSAGVGYTF
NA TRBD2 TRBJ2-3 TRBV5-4 TGTGCCAGCAGCTTGGAACCAGGGCTAGCGGGCACAGATACGCAGTATTTT CASSLEPGLAGTDTQYF
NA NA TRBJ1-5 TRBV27 TGTGCCAGCAGTTTGATTGGGGCCCTGACTAATCAGCCCCAGCATTTT CASSLIGALTNQPQHF
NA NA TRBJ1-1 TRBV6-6 TGTGCCAGCAGTTACTTACGGGAGAACACTGAAGCTTTCTTT CASSYLRENTEAFF
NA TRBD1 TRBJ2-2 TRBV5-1 TGCGCCAGCAGCTCCCCAGGGGGAACGGACACCGGGGAGCTGTTTTTT CASSSPGGTDTGELFF
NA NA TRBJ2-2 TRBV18 TGTGCCAGCTCCCATGGACAGTATCCGAACACCGGGGAGCTGTTTTTT CASSHGQYPNTGELFF
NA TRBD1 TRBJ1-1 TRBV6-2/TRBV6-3 TGTGCCAGCAGTTCCCGGACAGGTCCTACTTTTGAAGCTTTCTTT CASSSRTGPTFEAFF
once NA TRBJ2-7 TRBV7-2 TGTGCCAGCAGCTGGATAAGTCTGGGGTCCTACGAGCAGTACTTC CASSWISLGSYEQYF
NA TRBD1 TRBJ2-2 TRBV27 TGTGCCAGCAGGCTGACAGGGGGCGCTTCGGGGGGTACCGGGGAGCTGTTTTTT CASRLTGGASGGTGELFF
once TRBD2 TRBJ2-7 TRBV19 TGTGCCAGTAGTATATCGGCGGGAGGGATATCCTACGAGCAGTACTTC CASSISAGGISYEQYF
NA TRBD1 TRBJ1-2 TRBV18 TGTGCCAGCTCGCACTCACGAGACAGGGCTGCCTATGGCTACACCTTC CASSHSRDRAAYGYTF
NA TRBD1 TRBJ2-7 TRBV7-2 TGTGCCAGCAGCTTTAATTGGGACAGGCCTTGGGAGCAGTACTTC CASSFNWDRPWEQYF
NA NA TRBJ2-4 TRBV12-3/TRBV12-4 TGTGCCAGCAGGAGGGGGGAAAACATTCAGTACTTC CASRRGENIQYF